What follows describes a single T cell receptor beta chain. This receptor's antigen is unknown. No much larger clonotype is one base removed from it; base qualities were not supplied. The sample is drawn from a study of siplizumab effects on memory and regulatory T cells (dated by TCRdb to about 2019). General notes on the study: The study examined how the anti-CD2 antibody siplizumab affects alloreactive T-cell subsets in allogeneic mixed lymphocyte reactions built from human PBMCs.

The paper's findings and limits, for the study overall: Greater diversity appeared to be present in unstimulated naive T cells than in memory T cells, and a substantial contribution to the alloresponse seemed to be made by naive cells. Because sequences below about 10^-5 frequency were poorly captured, only a minor fraction of alloreactive clones could be mapped to unstimulated subsets. Whether proliferating Tregs from siplizumab cultures were suppressive was not functionally confirmed. Siplizumab significantly reduced the cumulative frequency of alloreactive sequences traceable to unstimulated CD4+ memory T cells. Among mappable alloreactive CD4+ clones, the Treg-derived fraction averaged approximately 72% with siplizumab versus 25% to 30% in control reactions. For roughly 75-95% of proliferating CD4+ or CD8+ clones, no naive or memory phenotype could be assigned.

Unstimulated CD4+ memory cells were also sequenced in three donor pairs, together with CD4+ naive, CD8+ TEMRA, CD8+ naive and CD8+ effector memory subsets. Sorted unstimulated T cells, along with proliferating T cells recovered from mixed lymphocyte reactions, underwent TCRbeta CDR3 sequencing. Fresh whole blood from ten HLA-typed healthy donors was used as the source from which PBMCs were isolated. Preparation of the library involved the immunoSEQ multiplex PCR assay. The deep sequencing platform assayed roughly 10^5 TCR templates per sample. Genomic DNA extracted from sorted T cells was used for TCRbeta CDR3 sequencing. The original pipeline was this. The R programming language was used for clonal analysis of the TCRbeta CDR3 data. Alloreactive CD4+ and CD8+ clones were defined by comparing unstimulated samples with post-reaction CFSE-low samples. Alloreactive CD4+ clones were assigned to regulatory or non-regulatory origin by matching sequences to sorted unstimulated Treg and non-Treg repertoires. TCRdb obtained this table from immuneACCESS and retained in-frame rearrangements with V and J assigned. These tables miss some clones; where compared with another copy, unresolved V genes account for less than half of the shortfall, and the remainder is unexplained. For V, J and clone size, that table is used; D and trimming come from the DNA. The sample profile shows 60,000 to 80,000 clones; approximately 87% of them were found once. Of the sample, approximately 3.8% is held by the ten largest clones.

CDR1 and CDR2 are drawn from the germline V gene: SGHAT, FQNNGV. The junction shows trimming of 0 bases on V and 3 bases on J, plus 20 bases between the germline ends. Its CDR3 holds 18 amino acids, cysteine through phenylalanine. Here the CDR3 DNA is all that survives: 54 bases in frame from base 1. The receptor was isolated from a human donor in good health. The chain uses TRBV11-2 and TRBJ1-1; tentative D gene TRBD1, with 6 bases matching. The sample was memory CD4+ T cells sorted from blood. In light of the paper, this sample's cell subset or site label describes: unstimulated CD4+ memory T cells. The encoded CDR3 is CASSLDFRLGAGYTEAFF. The DNA is as follows: TGTGCCAGCAGCTTAGATTTTCGTCTGGGGGCGGGGTACACTGAAGCTTTCTTT. With the portions outside the CDR3 filled from the reference TRBV11-2 and TRBJ1-1 genes, the complete variable region becomes EAGVAQSPRYKIIEKRQSVAFWCNPISGHATLYWYQQILGQGPKLLIQFQNNGVVDDSQLPKDRFSAERLKGVDSTLKIQPAKLEDSAVYLCASSLDFRLGAGYTEAFFGQGTRLTVV.